A selection of T cell receptor beta chains follows, all from one sample in a study of radiotherapy plus CTLA-4 blockade in lung cancer. The table came from immunoSEQ multiplex PCR; TCRdb's copy has only in-frame clones and leaves some out. The sample carries about 26,000 clones, about four fifths recorded once. This specimen was peripheral blood, taken from a patient treated with radiotherapy plus ipilimumab. The receptor source for this set is a human donor with non-small cell lung cancer that progressed on radiotherapy plus ipilimumab. CDR3s include the opening cysteine and the closing phenylalanine or tryptophan. D genes are given only for firm matches. Some rows have no size entry. The others give once, few or many, or a class for an expanded clone.

TRBV5-1	TRBJ2-2	few	TRBD1	CASRRTGGRPGELFF	TGCGCCAGCAGGAGGACAGGGGGGCGCCCCGGGGAGCTGTTTTTT
TRBV7-6	TRBJ2-5	-	-	CASSSGWGQETQYF	TGTGCCAGCAGCTCCGGGTGGGGGCAAGAGACCCAGTACTTC
TRBV9	TRBJ2-7	once	-	CASSPALGAYEQYF	TGTGCCAGCAGCCCTGCCCTCGGGGCCTACGAGCAGTACTTC
TRBV27	TRBJ1-2	-	-	CASRKGLRYGYTF	TGTGCCAGCAGAAAAGGACTGCGATATGGCTACACCTTC
TRBV11-2	TRBJ2-7	-	-	CASSFLGARDPSSYEQYF	TGTGCCAGCAGCTTTTTGGGGGCGCGGGACCCGTCATCCTACGAGCAGTACTTC
TRBV2	TRBJ2-2	-	TRBD1	CASSVTGAALELFF	TGTGCCAGCAGTGTGACAGGGGCTGCCCTCGAGCTGTTTTTT
TRBV28	TRBJ2-1	-	-	CTSSLPSSPGSYNEQFF	TGTACCAGCAGTCTACCGAGTTCTCCAGGAAGCTACAATGAGCAGTTCTTC
TRBV4-3	TRBJ2-1	once	-	CASSQDRQGQLEQFF	TGCGCCAGCAGCCAAGACAGGCAGGGCCAGTTGGAGCAGTTCTTC
TRBV5-1	TRBJ1-1	-	-	CASSLRAPVNTEAFF	TGCGCCAGCAGCTTAAGAGCGCCTGTGAACACTGAAGCTTTCTTT
TRBV30	TRBJ1-5	-	TRBD1	CAWSRTGGINQPQHF	TGTGCCTGGTCCCGGACAGGGGGTATTAATCAGCCCCAGCATTTT
TRBV19	TRBJ1-1	-	-	CASSINTVNTEAFF	TGTGCCAGTAGTATAAATACGGTGAACACTGAAGCTTTCTTT
TRBV27	TRBJ1-2	-	-	CASSLGTAYGYTF	TGTGCCAGCAGTTTAGGGACGGCCTATGGCTACACCTTC
TRBV6-5	TRBJ2-3	-	-	CASSYLGTDTQYF	TGTGCCAGCAGTTACTTGGGCACAGATACGCAGTATTTT
TRBV4-3	TRBJ2-5	-	-	CASSQDGGPETQYF	TGCGCCAGCAGCCAAGATGGAGGTCCCGAGACCCAGTACTTC
TRBV29-1	TRBJ1-1	-	TRBD1	CSVGGQGGWSTEAFF	TGCAGCGTTGGGGGACAGGGGGGTTGGAGCACTGAAGCTTTCTTT
TRBV28	TRBJ1-4	few	-	CASSVTGGSEKLFF	TGTGCCAGCAGTGTGACCGGGGGGAGTGAAAAACTGTTTTTT
TRBV11-2	TRBJ2-1	-	-	CASSLAGPDNEQFF	TGTGCCAGCAGCTTAGCGGGCCCCGACAATGAGCAGTTCTTC
TRBV27	TRBJ1-5	-	TRBD1	CASRGTVAGSNQPQHF	TGTGCCAGCAGAGGGACAGTCGCGGGGAGCAATCAGCCCCAGCATTTT
TRBV10-1	TRBJ2-7	-	-	CASSPGLGVEQYF	TGCGCCAGCAGCCCGGGACTCGGAGTCGAGCAGTACTTC
TRBV5-1	TRBJ2-7	-	-	CASSLPGPPSYEQYF	TGCGCCAGCAGCTTGCCAGGGCCCCCCTCCTACGAGCAGTACTTC
TRBV28	TRBJ2-7	-	TRBD1	CASSLRTGVTYEQYF	TGTGCCAGCAGCCTGCGGACAGGGGTTACCTACGAGCAGTACTTC
TRBV14	TRBJ2-3	once	TRBD2	CASSQGSSGGTDTQYF	TGTGCCAGCAGCCAAGGATCTAGCGGGGGCACAGATACGCAGTATTTT
TRBV7-8	TRBJ2-3	once	TRBD2	CASSPSGASSTDTQYF	TGTGCCAGCAGCCCTAGCGGGGCGTCTAGCACAGATACGCAGTATTTT
TRBV4-3	TRBJ2-3	-	TRBD2	CASSQLGGAATDTQYF	TGCGCCAGCAGCCAACTCGGGGGGGCCGCGACAGATACGCAGTATTTT
TRBV7-2	TRBJ1-5	-	TRBD1	CASSLGTGGNQPQHF	TGTGCCAGCAGCTTAGGGACAGGAGGCAATCAGCCCCAGCATTTT
TRBV11-2	TRBJ1-2	-	TRBD1	CASSSFTGDYGYTF	TGTGCCAGCAGCTCGTTTACAGGGGACTATGGCTACACCTTC
TRBV19	TRBJ1-1	few	TRBD1	CASTEGGSTEAFF	TGTGCCAGTACGGAAGGGGGCAGCACTGAAGCTTTCTTT
TRBV6-1	TRBJ2-7	-	-	CASSDDTNSYEQYF	TGTGCCAGCAGTGACGATACTAACTCCTACGAGCAGTACTTC
TRBV5-1	TRBJ1-2	-	-	CASSLDAGDGYTF	TGCGCCAGCAGCTTGGACGCAGGGGATGGCTACACCTTC
TRBV5-6	TRBJ2-1	few	TRBD1	CASSLAQGVEQFF	TGTGCCAGCAGCTTGGCACAGGGGGTTGAGCAGTTCTTC
TRBV5-1	TRBJ1-1	-	-	CASSLGPGRMNTEAFF	TGCGCCAGCAGCTTGGGGCCGGGAAGAATGAACACTGAAGCTTTCTTT
TRBV6-6	TRBJ1-2	few	-	CASSPQDSYGYTF	TGTGCCAGCAGTCCCCAAGACAGTTATGGCTACACCTTC
TRBV14	TRBJ1-1	-	-	CASSPLADTEAFF	TGTGCCAGCAGCCCCCTCGCGGACACTGAAGCTTTCTTT
TRBV6-1	TRBJ1-2	-	-	CASTPQAVANYGYTF	TGTGCCAGCACCCCCCAGGCAGTCGCTAACTATGGCTACACCTTC
TRBV11-1	TRBJ2-3	-	-	CASSRVILTDTQYF	TGTGCCAGCAGCCGGGTTATTCTCACAGATACGCAGTATTTT
TRBV21-1	TRBJ2-7	-	-	CATSGGSYEQYF	TGTGCCACCTCTGGAGGGTCCTACGAGCAGTACTTC
TRBV2	TRBJ2-7	-	-	CASSEAHGLTYEQYF	TGTGCCAGCAGTGAAGCTCACGGTTTGACCTACGAGCAGTACTTC
TRBV4-1	TRBJ2-7	-	-	CASSQVYRLAYEQYF	TGCGCCAGCAGCCAAGTCTACCGGCTCGCCTACGAGCAGTACTTC
TRBV20-1	TRBJ2-5	-	-	CSASVQETQYF	TGCAGTGCTTCGGTACAAGAGACCCAGTACTTC
TRBV2	TRBJ1-5	-	-	CASSVRGNQPQHF	TGTGCCAGCAGTGTAAGGGGAAATCAGCCCCAGCATTTT
TRBV2	TRBJ2-7	-	TRBD2	CASSRGLAGVEQYF	TGTGCCAGCAGTCGTGGACTAGCGGGAGTTGAGCAGTACTTC
TRBV6-5	TRBJ1-3	-	-	CASSYAQANTIYF	TGTGCCAGCAGTTACGCTCAAGCCAACACCATATATTTT